The 25 T cell receptor beta chains in this list originate from one sample, sequenced in a study of blood T cell repertoires in COVID-19. The assay was immunoSEQ multiplex PCR, and TCRdb's table has in-frame clones only and misses some. Of under 300,000 clones listed, approximately 91% are singletons. Sequences were obtained from peripheral blood. The receptor set was obtained from a woman aged 35 to 49 who had recovered from COVID-19.

The chain combines TRBV4-3 with TRBJ2-7; 8 nucleotides agree with TRBD1. Unmatched junction bases numbered 3, after V lost 1 base and J lost 4 bases. CDR1 and CDR2 (germline): LGHNA, YSLEER. This CDR3 comprises 14 residues. The CDR3 bases are TGCGCCAGCAGCCAAGGGACAGGGCCGTACGAGCAGTACTTC. It translates to CASSQGTGPYEQYF.

This chain uses TRBV2 with TRBJ2-1; 10 bases are shared with TRBD2. Germline loops: CDR1 SNHLY, CDR2 FYNNEI. The trim removed 8 bases at V and 6 bases at J, leaving 7 bases unmatched. This CDR3 region has 14 residues. The DNA of the CDR3 is TGTGCCAGCTATGAGCGGGAGGGCCGCAATGAGCAGTTCTTC. It translates to CASYEREGRNEQFF.

The V call is TRBV19, the J call TRBJ2-3; the D gene is possibly TRBD2 (5 bases). CDR1 and CDR2 (germline): LNHDA, SQIVND (reference sequence). V lost 7 bases and J lost 2, with 10 bases in between. The CDR3 runs 13 residues. In DNA form, the CDR3 reads TGTGCCAGTACCCCAGACTACACAGATACGCAGTATTTT. It specifies CASTPDYTDTQYF.

CDR3 coding DNA: TGTGCCAGCAGCTTAGGGACAGGGGTGACCGGGGAGCTGTTTTTT. It translates to CASSLGTGVTGELFF. The chain links TRBV5-6 to TRBJ2-2; 10 positions agree with TRBD1. The CDR3 consists of 15 residues. Germline V gene lookup returns CDR1 SGHDT and CDR2 YYEEEE. V shed 2 bases, J shed 5 bases, and the junction held 3 bases outside the gene matches.

The chain is built from TRBV19 and TRBJ2-1, with D uncertain. V was cut by 5 bases and J by 3 bases, with 17 bases left in between. Germline CDR1 is LNHDA and CDR2 is SQIVND (reference sequence). The CDR3 spans 16 residues. The DNA of the CDR3 is TGTGCCAGTAGTCTTAGTCAAGCCGAGTACTACAATGAGCAGTTCTTC. It encodes CASSLSQAEYYNEQFF. Looking up the rest from reference TRBV19 and TRBJ2-1 gives the full variable domain: DGGITQSPKYLFRKEGQNVTLSCEQNLNHDAMYWYRQDPGQGLRLIYYSQIVNDFQKGDIAEGYSVSREKKESFPLTVTSAQKNPTAFYLCASSLSQAEYYNEQFFGPGTRLTVL.

This clone was seen only once. The J gene is TRBJ2-3, the V gene TRBV6-5; maybe TRBD1 (5 bases). The CDR3 is 14 residues long. V was clipped by 6 bases and J by 3 bases, with 13 bases between them. Per the germline V gene, CDR1 is MNHEY and CDR2 is SVGAGI. The CDR3 DNA reads TGTGCCAGCAGAGGGCAGGGTGTAACAGATACGCAGTATTTT. Translating it yields CASRGQGVTDTQYF.

This chain connects TRBV9 to TRBJ2-5; no clear D gene. The CDR3 has 15 amino acids. V lost 1 base, J lost 4 bases, and 14 bases lay in between. Germline V CDR1 and CDR2: SGDLS, YYNGEE. CDR3 in DNA: TGTGCCAGCAGCGTATGGGCGCGCTTCGGAGAGACCCAGTACTTC. Its protein product is CASSVWARFGETQYF.

This chain connects TRBV7-3 to TRBJ1-2, with a tentative D call TRBD1 (6 bases). CDR1 is SGHTA and CDR2 is FQGTGA in the germline V gene. This CDR3 contains 18 residues. Trimming shortened V by 3 bases and J by 2 bases, and 22 bases separated the two germline ends. The CDR3 spells CASSFRPSGGGPNYGYTF. The CDR3 region has the DNA TGTGCCAGCAGCTTCAGGCCCTCCGGTGGGGGCCCAAACTATGGCTACACCTTC.

V gene TRBV4-3 combines with J gene TRBJ2-1; TRBD2 might be the D (5 bases). V gave up 4 bases and J gave up 0 bases, with 10 bases separating them. Germline V gene sequence: CDR1 LGHNA, CDR2 YSLEER. CDR3 length equals 15 residues. The CDR3 DNA reads as TGCGCCAGCAGCCGCAACGGGAACTCCTACAATGAGCAGTTCTTC. Protein product: CASSRNGNSYNEQFF.

V gene TRBV5-4 combines with J gene TRBJ2-7; D possibly corresponds to TRBD1 (5 bases). The CDR3 runs 14 residues. The V gene's germline CDR1 is SGHNT and CDR2 YYREEE (reference sequence). V dropped 1 base and J dropped 5 bases, with 13 bases sitting between them. CDR3 loop: CASSLQQVIHEQYF. CDR3 sequence (DNA): TGTGCCAGCAGCTTGCAACAGGTTATCCACGAGCAGTACTTC.

This chain joins TRBV29-1 and TRBJ2-1, with no clear D. Trimming cost V 3 bases and J 2 bases, with 11 bases left between them. The CDR3 contains 14 residues. Germline V gene data show CDR1 as SQVTM and CDR2 as ANQGSEA. The CDR3 loop reads CSVDGTIPYNEQFF. DNA for the CDR3: TGCAGCGTTGATGGCACAATTCCCTACAATGAGCAGTTCTTC.

V is TRBV6-6 and J is TRBJ2-3, with TRBD2 identical over 10 bases. Trimming took 6 bases from V and 2 from J; bases not matched to a gene: 14. This CDR3 has 18 amino acids. Looked up from germline, CDR1 is MNHNY and CDR2 is SVGAGI (reference sequence). The DNA for the CDR3 is TGTGCCAGCAGCCGATCAGCGGGGGGGGCGGGGATCACAGATACGCAGTATTTT. It is translated as CASSRSAGGAGITDTQYF.

The chain is built from TRBV19 and TRBJ1-2; TRBD1 matches at 8 bases. In germline, CDR1 is LNHDA, CDR2 SQIVND (reference sequence). The CDR3 consists of 14 residues. The trim removed 2 bases at V and 6 bases at J, leaving 5 bases unmatched. The CDR3 loop reads CASSIPGGANGYTF. In nucleotides, the CDR3 is TGTGCCAGTAGTATACCAGGGGGCGCGAATGGCTACACCTTC.

The V gene is TRBV6-5, the J gene TRBJ1-6, with D possibly TRBD1 on 6 matching bases. V gave up 8 bases and J gave up 7 bases, with 12 bases separating them. This CDR3 has 13 amino acids. Germline V lookup: CDR1 MNHEY, CDR2 SVGAGI. CDR3 DNA: TGTGCCAGCTCCGCGGGGGGCAATTCACCCCTCCACTTT. Translation: CASSAGGNSPLHF.

The gene calls are TRBV30 and TRBJ2-2; TRBD1 matches at 7 bases. In germline, CDR1 is GTSNPN, CDR2 SVGIG (reference sequence). The CDR3 covers 15 residues. V shed 2 bases and J 1 base; nucleotides not matched to a gene: 4. CDR3 coding DNA: TGTGCCTGGAGTAAGGGGGCCTGGAACACCGGGGAGCTGTTTTTT. Protein product: CAWSKGAWNTGELFF.

The rearrangement uses TRBV3-1 (or the pseudogene TRBV3-2) and TRBJ1-5; no reliable D call. The CDR3 extends over 15 amino acids. From germline, CDR1 is LGHDT and CDR2 YNNKEL (reference sequence). Trimming took 4 bases from V and 7 from J, leaving 17 bases between them. CDR3 sequence (DNA): TGTGCCAGCAGCCCCCAGCTGGCGGGAGGACAGCCCCAGCATTTT. Amino acids: CASSPQLAGGQPQHF.

J is TRBJ1-6 and V is TRBV6-5, with 7 nucleotides matching TRBD1. Germline V CDR1 and CDR2: MNHEY, SVGAGI. V lost 6 bases and J lost 1; bases outside the gene matches: 3. This CDR3 comprises 15 residues. CDR3 loop: CASSSGGSYNSPLHF. CDR3 nucleotide sequence: TGTGCCAGCAGCTCAGGGGGATCCTATAATTCACCCCTCCACTTT.

The chain joins TRBV7-3 to TRBJ1-4; TRBD1 matches at 9 bases. Trimming removed 2 bases from V and 6 bases from J; junction bases left unmatched: 4. Germline V CDR1 and CDR2: SGHTA, FQGTGA. This CDR3 is built from 15 residues. The CDR3 DNA is TGTGCCAGCAGCTTAGGGACAGGGAGGCATGAAAAACTGTTTTTT. It translates to CASSLGTGRHEKLFF.

For the CDR3, the DNA is TGTGCCGGGGGGGGGCGGCTCAATCAGCCCCAGCATTTT. Translated, it gives CAGGGRLNQPQHF. The J gene is TRBJ1-5, the V gene TRBV30; D possibly corresponds to TRBD1 (6 bases). The CDR3 loop spans 13 amino acids. V lost 8 bases to trimming and J lost 3 bases, with 14 bases between them. CDR1 and CDR2 (germline): GTSNPN, SVGIG (reference sequence).

This chain uses TRBV6-5 with TRBJ2-5; a weak D match, TRBD1 (5 bases). The V end lost 6 bases, the J end lost 0 bases, and 14 bases lay between the germline ends. This CDR3 has 15 residues. Looked up from germline, CDR1 is MNHEY and CDR2 is SVGAGI. CDR3 loop: CASSLDSGNQETQYF. The CDR3, as DNA: TGTGCCAGCAGCCTCGATTCAGGGAACCAAGAGACCCAGTACTTC.

A word on this clone: The junction and the germline gene differ at one end; a read error may be behind it. The chain joins TRBV7-7 to TRBJ2-3, with D maybe TRBD1 (6 bases). CDR1 and CDR2 (germline): SSHAT, FNYEAQ (reference sequence). The CDR3 runs to 14 residues. In nucleotides, the CDR3 is TGTGCTAGCAGTGTGGGGGCGAGCACAGATACGCAGTATTTT. The encoded protein is CASSVGASTDTQYF.

This chain connects TRBV7-2 to TRBJ2-3; 9 bases align to TRBD2. V lost 0 bases, J lost 5 bases, and 9 bases stayed unmatched. The CDR3 loop spans 17 amino acids. Germline CDR1 and CDR2: SGHTA and FQGNSA. DNA of the CDR3: TGTGCCAGCAGCTTAGCTAGCGGGAGAAGGACGGGAGATACGCAGTATTTT. Translating it yields CASSLASGRRTGDTQYF.

The chain carries TRBV29-1 and TRBJ2-2, with a weak D call TRBD2 (6 bases). Trimming took 6 bases from V and 1 from J, leaving 6 bases between them. This CDR3 is built from 12 residues. In germline, CDR1 is SQVTM, CDR2 ANQGSEA. Here the CDR3 reads CSVGRNTGELFF. The CDR3 nucleotides read TGCAGCGTCGGGAGGAACACCGGGGAGCTGTTTTTT.

The chain is built from TRBV5-1 and TRBJ1-2, with TRBD1 identical over 12 bases. V dropped 4 bases and J dropped 3; count of bases not matched to a gene: 7. The V gene's germline CDR1 is SGHRS and CDR2 YFSETQ. CDR3 size: 16 residues. CDR3 DNA: TGCGCCAGCAGCGCTGGGACAGGGGGCGCGCACTATGGCTACACCTTC. Amino acids: CASSAGTGGAHYGYTF.

The chain recombines TRBV15 with TRBJ1-5; no clear D. The CDR3 totals 15 residues. Deletions cut 3 bases from V and 6 bases from J, with 15 bases between. From germline, CDR1 is LNHNV and CDR2 YYDKDF (reference sequence). This chain's CDR3 is CATSRVRARGQPQHF. The DNA for the CDR3 is TGTGCCACCAGCAGGGTTCGGGCCCGGGGTCAGCCCCAGCATTTT.